Presented here are 5 T cell receptor beta chains from one specimen sequenced in a study of T cell responses to AZD1222 COVID-19 vaccine. Measured with immunoSEQ multiplex PCR; TCRdb has only the in-frame clones, and not every one. Of 90,000 to 110,000 clones listed, 85% to 90% were seen once; the top ten hold 2.5% to 3%. Sequencing used peripheral blood, obtained on day 0 of AZD1222 vaccination. The receptors come from an adult in good health.

The J gene is TRBJ1-1, the V gene TRBV2, with TRBD1 matching over 7 bases. Trimming took 4 bases from V and 1 from J; bases not matched to a gene: 6. CDR3 length: 15 residues. The germline V gene has CDR1 SNHLY and CDR2 FYNNEI. CDR3: CASSGQGLGNTEAFF. The CDR3 DNA follows: TGTGCCAGCAGTGGACAGGGTCTAGGGAACACTGAAGCTTTCTTT.

J is TRBJ1-2 and V is TRBV28; D might be TRBD1 (6 bases). Trimming took off 1 base at V and 4 bases at J, with 10 bases between the two ends. Per germline, CDR1 MDHEN and CDR2 SYDVKM. This CDR3 contains 14 residues. The CDR3 coding sequence is TGTGCCAGCAGTTTATTTCCCAGGGGCTATGGCTACACCTTC. Encoded protein: CASSLFPRGYGYTF.

V is TRBV27 and J is TRBJ2-1; D may be TRBD2 (5 bases). This CDR3 spans 14 amino acids. Germline V gives CDR1 MNHEY, CDR2 SMNVEV (reference sequence). Trimming left V 8 bases short and J 0 bases short, with 11 bases between. DNA for the CDR3: TGTGCCAGCTCCCTTAGCGCCTCCTACAATGAGCAGTTCTTC. Translation gives CASSLSASYNEQFF.

The chain uses TRBV7-9 and TRBJ1-1; 7 bases are a match to TRBD1. Looked up from germline, CDR1 is SEHNR and CDR2 is FQNEAQ (reference sequence). V lost 1 base to trimming and J lost 6 bases; unmatched junction nucleotides: 5. This CDR3 comprises 14 residues. Here the CDR3 DNA reads TGTGCCAGCAGCTTAGAGGGACAGTCCGCTGAAGCTTTCTTT. Translation gives CASSLEGQSAEAFF.

The rearrangement links TRBV13 to TRBJ2-7; D unclear. Germline values: CDR1 PRHDT, CDR2 FYEKMQ (reference sequence). V lost 8 bases, J lost 4 bases, and 12 bases lay in between. The CDR3 is 12 residues long. CDR3 protein: CASGSTIYEQYF. The CDR3 DNA reads TGTGCCAGCGGCTCGACCATATACGAGCAGTACTTC.